The clone carrying this T cell receptor (beta chain) was observed once. This specimen belongs to a study of blood T cell repertoires in COVID-19. Germline V gene data show CDR1 as MGHRA and CDR2 as YSYEKL. The CDR3 consists of 14 residues. V lost 1 base and J 0 bases, leaving 6 bases between the germline ends. In the original analysis: Reference gene primers were amplified, and this amplification served to estimate nucleated cell counts. Clones were read by immunoSEQ multiplex PCR, and TCRdb kept only the in-frame ones, dropping some. From that table come the V and J calls and clone size; the DNA was used to work out D and trimming. The repertoire includes approximately 240,000 clones, roughly nine tenths of them detected once, and 3% to 4% sits in the top ten.

The sequenced material came from PBMCs or T cells enriched from blood (not recorded which). The sequence was collected from a young woman in a cohort exposed to, infected with or recovered from COVID-19 (not recorded which). The J gene is TRBJ2-5, the V gene TRBV4-1; D call uncertain. The CDR3 is CASSQVSHQETQYF. Written as DNA, the CDR3 is TGCGCCAGCAGCCAAGTGAGCCACCAAGAGACCCAGTACTTC.